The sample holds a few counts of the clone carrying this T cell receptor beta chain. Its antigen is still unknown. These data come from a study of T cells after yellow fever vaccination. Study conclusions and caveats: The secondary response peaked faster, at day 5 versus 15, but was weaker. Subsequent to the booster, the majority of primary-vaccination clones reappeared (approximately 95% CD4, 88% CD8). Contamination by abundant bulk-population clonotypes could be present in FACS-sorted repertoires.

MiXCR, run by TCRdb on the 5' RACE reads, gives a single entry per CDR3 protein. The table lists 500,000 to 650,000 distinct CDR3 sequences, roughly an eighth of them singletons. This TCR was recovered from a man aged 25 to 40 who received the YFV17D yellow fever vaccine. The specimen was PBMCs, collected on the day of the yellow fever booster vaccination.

The DNA for the CDR3 is TGCAGCGTTGAAGAGGGTCGGAACACTGAAGCTTTCTTT. Amino acid sequence: CSVEEGRNTEAFF. This rearrangement joins TRBV29-1 to TRBJ1-1; D gene ambiguous. CDR3 length: 13 amino acids. Trimming took off 0 bases at V and 1 base at J, with 6 bases between the two ends. Germline V gene sequence: CDR1 SQVTM, CDR2 ANQGSEA.